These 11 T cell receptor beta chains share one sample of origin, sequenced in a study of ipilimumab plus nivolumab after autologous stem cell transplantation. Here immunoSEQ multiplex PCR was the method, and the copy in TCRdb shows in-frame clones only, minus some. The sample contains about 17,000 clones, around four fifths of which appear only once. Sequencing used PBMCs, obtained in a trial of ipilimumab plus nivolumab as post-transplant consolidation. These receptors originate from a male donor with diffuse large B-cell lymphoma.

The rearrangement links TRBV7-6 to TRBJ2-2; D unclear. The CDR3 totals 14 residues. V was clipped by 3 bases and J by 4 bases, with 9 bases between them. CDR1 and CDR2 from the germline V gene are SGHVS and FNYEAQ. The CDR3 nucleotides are TGTGCCAGCAGCTTGGGCCGCAGCACCGGGGAGCTGTTTTTT. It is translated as CASSLGRSTGELFF.

As DNA, the CDR3 is TGTGCCAGCAGTCCCCCGGGGCGCGGAGGTGGAAATGAGCAGTTCTTC. The encoded protein is CASSPPGRGGGNEQFF. The genes are TRBV5-4 and TRBJ2-1; D is possibly TRBD1 or TRBD2 (5 bases each). From germline, CDR1 is SGHNT and CDR2 YYREEE (reference sequence). V was shortened by 5 bases and J by 7 bases, with 22 bases between the two germline ends. CDR3 length: 16 residues.

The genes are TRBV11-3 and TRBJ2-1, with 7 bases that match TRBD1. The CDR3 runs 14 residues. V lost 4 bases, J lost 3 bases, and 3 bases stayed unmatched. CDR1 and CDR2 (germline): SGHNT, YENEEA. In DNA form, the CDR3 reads TGTGCCAGCAGCTCCCGGGACAGCTACAATGAGCAGTTCTTC. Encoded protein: CASSSRDSYNEQFF.

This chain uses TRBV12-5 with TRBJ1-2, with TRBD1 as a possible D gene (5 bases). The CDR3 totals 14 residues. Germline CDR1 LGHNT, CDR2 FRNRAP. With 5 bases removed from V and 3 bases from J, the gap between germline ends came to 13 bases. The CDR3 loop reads CASGEDMLDYGYTF. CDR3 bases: TGTGCTAGTGGTGAGGACATGTTGGACTATGGCTACACCTTC. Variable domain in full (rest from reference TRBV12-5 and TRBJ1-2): DARVTQTPRHKVTEMGQEVTMRCQPILGHNTVFWYRQTMMQGLELLAYFRNRAPLDDSGMPKDRFSAEMPDATLATLKIQPSEPRDSAVYFCASGEDMLDYGYTFGSGTRLTVV.

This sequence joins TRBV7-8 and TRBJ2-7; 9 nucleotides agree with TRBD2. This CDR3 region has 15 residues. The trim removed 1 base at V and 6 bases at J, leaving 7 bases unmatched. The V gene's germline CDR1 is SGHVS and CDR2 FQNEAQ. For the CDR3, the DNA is TGTGCCAGCAGCTTAGTGCTTAGCGGGGGATTCGAGCAGTACTTC. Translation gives CASSLVLSGGFEQYF.

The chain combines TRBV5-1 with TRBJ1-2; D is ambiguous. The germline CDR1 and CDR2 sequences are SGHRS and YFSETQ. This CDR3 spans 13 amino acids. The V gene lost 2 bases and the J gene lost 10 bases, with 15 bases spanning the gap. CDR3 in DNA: TGCGCCAGCAGCTTTCGCCGGGATCGAGACTACACCTTC. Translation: CASSFRRDRDYTF.

CDR3 DNA: TGTGCCAGCAGCTTCGCAGGGGGGGGCCTGAACACTGAAGCTTTCTTT. Translation: CASSFAGGGLNTEAFF. The V and J genes are TRBV7-9 and TRBJ1-1; 7 bases are shared with TRBD1. Per the germline V gene, CDR1 is SEHNR and CDR2 is FQNEAQ (reference sequence). The CDR3 is made up of 16 amino acids. The J segment lost 0 bases and the V segment lost 3 bases, leaving 7 bases of the junction unmatched.

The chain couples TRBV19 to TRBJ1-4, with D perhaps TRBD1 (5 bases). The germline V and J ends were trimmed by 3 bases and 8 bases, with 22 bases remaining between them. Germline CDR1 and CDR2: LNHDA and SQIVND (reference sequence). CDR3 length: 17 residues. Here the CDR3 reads CASSIGTPDRALEKLFF. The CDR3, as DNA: TGTGCCAGTAGTATCGGGACTCCCGACCGCGCTTTGGAAAAACTGTTTTTT.

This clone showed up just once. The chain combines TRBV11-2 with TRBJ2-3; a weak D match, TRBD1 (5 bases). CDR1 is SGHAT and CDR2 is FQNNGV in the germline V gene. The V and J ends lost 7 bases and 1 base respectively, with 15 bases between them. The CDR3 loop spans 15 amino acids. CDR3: CASNRGYSGTDTQYF. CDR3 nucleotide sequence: TGTGCCAGCAATAGGGGCTACTCGGGCACAGATACGCAGTATTTT.

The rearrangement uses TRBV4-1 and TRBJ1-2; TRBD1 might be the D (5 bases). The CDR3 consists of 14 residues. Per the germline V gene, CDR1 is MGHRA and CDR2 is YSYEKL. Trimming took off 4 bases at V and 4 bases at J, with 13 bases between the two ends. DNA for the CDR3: TGCGCCAGCAGCCGGGAGGGGTTACCCTATGGCTACACCTTC. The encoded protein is CASSREGLPYGYTF.

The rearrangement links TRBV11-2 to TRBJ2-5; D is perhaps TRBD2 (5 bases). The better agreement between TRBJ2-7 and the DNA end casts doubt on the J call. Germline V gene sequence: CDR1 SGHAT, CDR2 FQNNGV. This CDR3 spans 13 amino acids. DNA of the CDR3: TGTGCCAGCAGCCCGTCCCGGGACTACGAGCAGTACTTC. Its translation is CASSPSRDYEQYF.